Shown below are 27 T cell receptor beta chains from a single sample sequenced in a study of blood T cell repertoires in COVID-19. Only in-frame clones appear in the TCRdb table, and some are missing; sequencing was by immunoSEQ multiplex PCR. The data show about 190,000 clones, roughly nine tenths seen once. What was sequenced was peripheral blood. The receptors shown here come from a man aged 25 to 40 with acute or convalescent COVID-19.

The rearrangement links TRBV18 to TRBJ2-5, with D perhaps TRBD2 (6 bases). V was shortened by 0 bases and J by 4 bases, with 12 bases between the two germline ends. Germline V CDR1 and CDR2: KGHSH, LQKENI. The CDR3 totals 15 residues. This CDR3 reads CASSPPPGGGETQYF. CDR3 DNA: TGTGCCAGCTCACCACCCCCCGGGGGTGGAGAGACCCAGTACTTC.

The genes are TRBV19 and TRBJ1-1; tentatively, D is TRBD1 (6 bases). The CDR3 covers 13 residues. The germline gives CDR1 LNHDA, CDR2 SQIVND (reference sequence). V dropped 4 bases and J dropped 7 bases, with 13 bases sitting between them. The CDR3 DNA follows: TGTGCCAGTAGTACGACAGGATTCCTTGAAGCTTTCTTT. Its protein is CASSTTGFLEAFF.

The rearrangement links TRBV27 to TRBJ1-2, with 10 bases fitting TRBD1. The CDR3 has 18 residues. CDR1 is MNHEY and CDR2 is SMNVEV in the germline V gene (reference sequence). V shed 8 bases, J shed 4 bases, and the junction held 19 bases outside the gene matches. The CDR3 sequence: CASGPWVGGQGGGYGYTF. CDR3 nucleotide sequence: TGTGCCAGCGGCCCCTGGGTTGGTGGACAGGGGGGTGGCTATGGCTACACCTTC.

This clone was counted once. The chain recombines TRBV7-8 with TRBJ2-2, with 7 bases that match TRBD1. The CDR3 runs 16 residues. V shed 5 bases and J 0 bases; nucleotides not matched to a gene: 6. The V gene's germline CDR1 is SGHVS and CDR2 FQNEAQ. This CDR3 is CASSARQGANTGELFF. The CDR3 nucleotides read TGTGCCAGCAGCGCTCGGCAGGGGGCGAACACCGGGGAGCTGTTTTTT.

V is TRBV5-8 and J is TRBJ1-5; D remains ambiguous. CDR1 is SGHTS and CDR2 is YDEGEE in the germline V gene. This CDR3 contains 15 residues. The V gene lost 2 bases and the J gene lost 1 base, with 10 bases spanning the gap. The DNA for the CDR3 is TGTGCCAGCAGCTTTTCCCGCAGGAGCAATCAGCCCCAGCATTTT. Its translation: CASSFSRRSNQPQHF.

For the CDR3, the DNA is TGTGCCAGCAGCGGCGACAGGGGAGCTTTCTTT. Translated, it gives CASSGDRGAFF. This chain links TRBV9 with TRBJ1-1; TRBD1 agrees at 8 bases. CDR3 length: 11 residues. V lost 3 bases to trimming and J lost 10 bases; unmatched junction nucleotides: 2. In germline, CDR1 is SGDLS, CDR2 YYNGEE.

This chain uses TRBV2 with TRBJ1-1; tentatively, D is TRBD1 (5 bases). Germline loops: CDR1 SNHLY, CDR2 FYNNEI. The CDR3 is 14 residues long. V dropped 6 bases and J dropped 6 bases, with 17 bases sitting between them. The CDR3 DNA follows: TGTGCCAGCAGCGAAACGGACACCCCTTCTGAAGCTTTCTTT. Amino acid sequence: CASSETDTPSEAFF. Using reference TRBV2 and TRBJ1-1 for the parts outside the CDR3, the full variable domain is EPEVTQTPSHQVTQMGQEVILRCVPISNHLYFYWYRQILGQKVEFLVSFYNNEISEKSEIFDDQFSVERPDGSNFTLKIRSTKLEDSAMYFCASSETDTPSEAFFGQGTRLTVV.

This chain joins TRBV28 and TRBJ2-7, with 7 bases lining up with TRBD1. This CDR3 contains 13 residues. V trimming: 6 bases; J trimming: 5 bases; junction bases outside the gene matches: 7. Germline V lookup: CDR1 MDHEN, CDR2 SYDVKM. The CDR3 nucleotides read TGTGCCAGCAGCCGAGGACAGGTTAACGAGCAGTACTTC. It encodes CASSRGQVNEQYF.

The gene calls are TRBV10-2 and TRBJ1-3, with TRBD1 as a possible D gene (5 bases). Per the germline V gene, CDR1 is WSHSY and CDR2 is SAAADI. CDR3 length: 16 amino acids. The V end lost 6 bases, the J end lost 3 bases, and 18 bases lay between the germline ends. CDR3 nucleotide sequence: TGCGCCAGCAGCGAGCTAGGGGTTTATAGTGGAAACACCATATATTTT. As protein: CASSELGVYSGNTIYF.

The gene calls are TRBV30 and TRBJ1-1, with 7 bases that match TRBD1. Germline CDR1 GTSNPN, CDR2 SVGIG (reference sequence). The CDR3 extends over 14 amino acids. The chain's CDR3 is CANTGALLNTEAFF. The CDR3 coding sequence is TGTGCTAACACAGGGGCCCTACTGAACACTGAAGCTTTCTTT.

The gene calls are TRBV28 and TRBJ1-2; D is possibly TRBD1 (6 bases). V lost 6 bases and J 4 bases, leaving 12 bases between the germline ends. Per germline, CDR1 MDHEN and CDR2 SYDVKM. The CDR3 length is 13 residues. This CDR3 reads CASSGQNRYGYTF. CDR3 sequence (DNA): TGTGCCAGCAGCGGACAGAACCGCTATGGCTACACCTTC.

There are a few counts of this clone. This sequence joins TRBV19 and TRBJ1-2; no firm D call. Per the germline V gene, CDR1 is LNHDA and CDR2 is SQIVND (reference sequence). Trimming removed 3 bases from V and 0 bases from J, with 14 bases in between. The CDR3 spans 16 residues. The CDR3: CASSIRAGSTNYGYTF. CDR3 bases: TGTGCCAGTAGTATTCGTGCGGGTTCCACTAACTATGGCTACACCTTC.

This sequence joins TRBV6-5 and TRBJ1-2, with 7 bases that match TRBD1. J was trimmed by 6 bases and V by 8 bases; bases with no gene match: 9. Germline CDR1 and CDR2: MNHEY and SVGAGI. The CDR3 loop spans 13 amino acids. The CDR3 coding sequence is TGTGCCAGCTGTACAGGGGAGGCTCATGGCTACACCTTC. Encoded protein: CASCTGEAHGYTF.

This sequence joins TRBV30 and TRBJ1-1, with 8 positions matching TRBD1. The CDR3 length is 13 residues. V shed 0 bases and J 10 bases; nucleotides not matched to a gene: 7. Germline CDR1 GTSNPN, CDR2 SVGIG (reference sequence). The CDR3 loop is CAWSVIGQGRAFF. In DNA, the CDR3 is TGTGCCTGGAGTGTAATCGGACAGGGAAGAGCTTTCTTT.

The gene calls are TRBV5-5 and TRBJ2-7; 9 positions match TRBD2. Germline CDR1 is SGHKS and CDR2 is YYEKEE (reference sequence). The CDR3 is made up of 15 amino acids. V shed 1 base and J 3 bases; nucleotides not matched to a gene: 5. CDR3 loop: CASSLSGGSFYEQYF. The CDR3 bases are TGTGCCAGCAGCTTGAGCGGGGGGAGTTTCTACGAGCAGTACTTC.

The chain is built from TRBV6-5 and TRBJ1-6; D not resolved. The CDR3 sequence is 13 residues long. Germline-derived CDR1 and CDR2 are MNHEY and SVGAGI. V lost 5 bases, J lost 7 bases, and 9 bases lay in between. Written as DNA, the CDR3 is TGTGCCAGCAGTACAGAGATAAATTCACCCCTCCACTTT. Amino acids: CASSTEINSPLHF.

The chain is built from TRBV10-3 and TRBJ1-2; perhaps TRBD1 as D (6 bases). CDR1 is ENHRY, CDR2 SYGVKD, per germline. V was clipped by 6 bases and J by 4 bases, with 9 bases between them. The CDR3 has 12 residues. CDR3 amino acids: CAIRGQPYGYTF. As DNA, the CDR3 is TGTGCCATCAGAGGACAGCCCTATGGCTACACCTTC.

The J gene is TRBJ2-5, the V gene TRBV7-9; TRBD1 might be the D (6 bases). Trimming shortened V by 2 bases and J by 1 base, and 20 bases separated the two germline ends. Looked up from germline, CDR1 is SEHNR and CDR2 is FQNEAQ (reference sequence). The CDR3 runs to 18 residues. CDR3 sequence: CASSLTFVPGHLQETQYF. The CDR3 bases are TGTGCCAGCAGCTTAACTTTTGTCCCGGGACATCTCCAAGAGACCCAGTACTTC.

This clone was observed once. V gene TRBV7-3 combines with J gene TRBJ2-1, with 7 bases matching TRBD2. The ends lost 5 bases at V and 5 bases at J; junction bases unmatched: 6. This CDR3 has 14 amino acids. The germline V gene encodes CDR1 SGHTA and CDR2 FQGTGA. The CDR3 bases are TGTGCCAGCAGCCAAAGCGGGGCCGACAATGAGCAGTTCTTC. Its protein product is CASSQSGADNEQFF.

This chain uses TRBV7-3 with TRBJ2-1; 14 bases map to TRBD2. V lost 5 bases and J lost 9; bases outside the gene matches: 3. Looked up from germline, CDR1 is SGHTA and CDR2 is FQGTGA. The CDR3 covers 14 residues. CDR3 residues: CASSLGLAGVEQFF. Here the CDR3 DNA reads TGTGCCAGCAGCCTGGGACTAGCGGGAGTTGAGCAGTTCTTC.

V and J are TRBV5-1 and TRBJ1-4; the D gene is possibly TRBD1 (5 bases). This CDR3 has 14 amino acids. Between the trimmed V and J ends, which lost 0 bases and 8 bases, there was a span of 11 bases. Germline V gene sequence: CDR1 SGHRS, CDR2 YFSETQ. In nucleotides, the CDR3 is TGCGCCAGCAGCTTGGAACGGGGGAGCGAAAAACTGTTTTTT. Residues: CASSLERGSEKLFF.

The J gene is TRBJ1-5, the V gene TRBV27, with no clear D. V dropped 6 bases and J dropped 4 bases, with 4 bases sitting between them. The germline gives CDR1 MNHEY, CDR2 SMNVEV (reference sequence). This CDR3 is 11 amino acids long. The CDR3 reads CASSHNQPQHF. CDR3 in DNA: TGTGCCAGCAGCCATAATCAGCCCCAGCATTTT.

This chain links TRBV9 with TRBJ1-4, with D maybe TRBD1 (5 bases). The CDR3 has 15 residues. V was clipped by 0 bases and J by 4 bases, with 10 bases between them. Germline-derived CDR1 and CDR2 are SGDLS and YYNGEE. The CDR3 sequence: CASSVGGVLNEKLFF. The DNA of the CDR3 is TGTGCCAGCAGCGTAGGGGGGGTTCTTAATGAAAAACTGTTTTTT.

V gene TRBV5-1 combines with J gene TRBJ2-5; possibly TRBD2 for D (5 bases). CDR1 and CDR2 from the germline V gene are SGHRS and YFSETQ. This CDR3 contains 14 residues. The germline V and J ends were trimmed by 5 bases and 5 bases, with 16 bases remaining between them. The CDR3 reads CASRTGIESETQYF. The CDR3 nucleotides read TGCGCCAGCAGAACCGGGATTGAATCTGAGACCCAGTACTTC.

This clone has more than one count but fewer than ten. The rearrangement joins TRBV4-1 to TRBJ1-1, with TRBD1 as a possible D gene (5 bases). CDR1 is MGHRA and CDR2 is YSYEKL in the germline V gene. The CDR3 has 12 residues. Trimming shortened V by 0 bases and J by 10 bases, and 9 bases separated the two germline ends. The CDR3 region is CASSQDVGGAFF. The CDR3 nucleotides read TGCGCCAGCAGCCAAGATGTGGGGGGAGCTTTCTTT.

V gene TRBV5-1 combines with J gene TRBJ1-2, with a weak D call TRBD1 (5 bases). V was trimmed by 0 bases and J by 4 bases, leaving 10 bases between them. Germline CDR1 and CDR2: SGHRS and YFSETQ. The CDR3 length is 14 residues. The CDR3 DNA follows: TGCGCCAGCAGCTTGGGGCAGGGCGGCTATGGCTACACCTTC. Its translation: CASSLGQGGYGYTF.

This clone came up once. The rearrangement links TRBV10-2 to TRBJ1-5; D gene uncertain. Per germline, CDR1 WSHSY and CDR2 SAAADI. Trimming left V 2 bases short and J 2 bases short, with 7 bases between. The CDR3 extends over 14 amino acids. The CDR3 sequence is CASSEGPGNQPQHF. The CDR3 region has the DNA TGCGCCAGCAGTGAGGGGCCGGGCAATCAGCCCCAGCATTTT.